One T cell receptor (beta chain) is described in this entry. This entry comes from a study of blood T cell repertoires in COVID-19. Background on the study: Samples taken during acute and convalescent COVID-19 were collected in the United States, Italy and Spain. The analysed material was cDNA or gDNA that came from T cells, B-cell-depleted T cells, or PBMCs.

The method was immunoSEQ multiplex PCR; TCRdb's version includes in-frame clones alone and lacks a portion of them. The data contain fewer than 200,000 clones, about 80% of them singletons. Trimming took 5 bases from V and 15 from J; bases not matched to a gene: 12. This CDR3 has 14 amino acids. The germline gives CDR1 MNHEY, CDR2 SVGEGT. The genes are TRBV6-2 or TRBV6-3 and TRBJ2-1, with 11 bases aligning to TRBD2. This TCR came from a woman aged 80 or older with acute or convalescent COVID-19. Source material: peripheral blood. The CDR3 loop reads CASSASSGRPILFF. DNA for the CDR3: TGTGCCAGCAGTGCCTCTAGCGGGAGGCCTATTTTGTTCTTC.